Listed below are T cell receptor beta chains from one sample, sequenced in a study of blood T cell repertoires in COVID-19. Sequencing used immunoSEQ multiplex PCR; TCRdb keeps in-frame clones, though not all of them. The sample records 390,000 or so clones, around 91% being singletons. Sequenced material: PBMCs or T cells enriched from blood (not recorded which). These receptors were obtained from a young man who had recovered from COVID-19. CDR3s include the opening cysteine and the closing phenylalanine or tryptophan. A D gene is named only where the DNA matches it firmly. Clone size is shown for a subset of rows, as once, few, many or a class of expanded clone.

TRBD1,TRBJ2-7,TRBV12-5,.,CASGLVLTGGYYEQYF,TGTGCTAGTGGTTTGGTACTAACAGGGGGATACTACGAGCAGTACTTC
.,TRBJ2-7,TRBV6-5,.,CASTEGYEQYF,TGTGCCAGCACCGAGGGATACGAGCAGTACTTC
TRBD1,TRBJ1-4,TRBV5-1,.,CASSPGTGQGELFF,TGCGCCAGCAGCCCAGGGACAGGGCAGGGCGAACTGTTTTTT
TRBD1,TRBJ1-6,TRBV19,.,CASSIEGQRGSSYNSPLHF,TGTGCCAGTAGTATAGAGGGACAGAGAGGAAGTTCCTATAATTCACCCCTCCACTTT
TRBD1,TRBJ2-2,TRBV29-1,.,CSVQSSQGALDTGELFF,TGCAGCGTTCAGTCCTCACAGGGGGCGTTGGACACCGGGGAGCTGTTTTTT
TRBD1,TRBJ2-7,TRBV27,.,CASSLYGDRGYEQYF,TGTGCCAGCAGTTTATACGGCGACAGGGGGTACGAGCAGTACTTC
.,TRBJ2-7,TRBV7-9,.,CASSLGRRGIYEQYF,TGTGCCAGCAGCTTAGGGCGCAGGGGAATTTACGAGCAGTACTTC
.,TRBJ1-3,TRBV7-6,.,CASSLSEGRSGNTIYF,TGTGCCAGCAGCTTATCGGAGGGGAGGTCTGGAAACACCATATATTTT
.,TRBJ1-5,TRBV2,.,CASSVAGVLANQPQHF,TGTGCCAGCAGTGTCGCCGGGGTCCTCGCCAATCAGCCCCAGCATTTT
TRBD1,TRBJ1-5,TRBV19,few,CASMDRGLNQPQHF,TGTGCCAGTATGGACAGGGGGCTGAATCAGCCCCAGCATTTT
.,TRBJ1-2,TRBV12-3/TRBV12-4,.,CASSFNIYGYTF,TGTGCCAGCAGTTTTAACATCTATGGCTACACCTTC
.,TRBJ1-2,TRBV7-2,once,CASSPRSPLSGYTF,TGTGCCAGCAGCCCCCGGAGCCCGCTGAGCGGCTACACCTTC
TRBD1,TRBJ1-1,TRBV9,once,CASSVGQGPAFF,TGTGCCAGCAGCGTAGGACAGGGTCCAGCTTTCTTT
TRBD1,TRBJ2-4,TRBV18,.,CASSRDRDSNIQYF,TGTGCCAGCTCCAGGGACAGAGACTCAAACATTCAGTACTTC
TRBD1,TRBJ2-7,TRBV4-3,.,CASSQTTGGTYEQYF,TGCGCCAGCAGCCAAACTACAGGGGGCACCTACGAGCAGTACTTC
TRBD1,TRBJ1-4,TRBV5-8,.,CASSPQGANEKLFF,TGTGCCAGCAGTCCCCAGGGGGCCAATGAAAAACTGTTTTTT
.,TRBJ1-2,TRBV28,.,CASSPEERGAYGYTF,TGTGCCAGCAGCCCCGAAGAACGGGGGGCATATGGCTACACCTTC
TRBD2,TRBJ2-1,TRBV7-3,.,CASSTAGGTYNEQFF,TGTGCCAGCAGCACTGCCGGGGGGACCTACAATGAGCAGTTCTTC
.,TRBJ1-2,TRBV4-3,.,CASSQQGYGYTF,TGCGCCAGCAGCCAACAGGGATATGGCTACACCTTC
TRBD1,TRBJ2-2,TRBV10-1,.,CASSGRAGTGNTGELFF,TGCGCCAGCAGTGGACGGGCCGGGACAGGGAACACCGGGGAGCTGTTTTTT
.,TRBJ1-2,TRBV3-1/TRBV3-2,.,CASSQDGQVYGYTF,TGTGCCAGCAGCCAAGACGGCCAGGTCTATGGCTACACCTTC
TRBD2,TRBJ2-3,TRBV4-2,.,CASSQERLAGGEDTQYF,TGTGCCAGCAGCCAAGAAAGACTAGCGGGGGGGGAAGATACGCAGTATTTT
.,TRBJ2-1,TRBV19,.,CASSIDRSGSYNEQFF,TGTGCCAGTAGTATAGATCGAAGCGGATCCTACAATGAGCAGTTCTTC
.,TRBJ2-3,TRBV9,.,CASSVAFTDTQYF,TGTGCCAGCAGCGTAGCTTTCACAGATACGCAGTATTTT
.,TRBJ1-2,TRBV11-2,.,CASSLTDTNYGYTF,TGTGCCAGCAGCTTGACAGATACTAACTATGGCTACACCTTC
TRBD1,TRBJ2-7,TRBV4-1,.,CASSQGTGTQQYF,TGCGCCAGCAGCCAAGGGACAGGGACGCAGCAGTACTTC
.,TRBJ1-2,TRBV9,.,CASSPTTGNYGYTF,TGTGCCAGCAGCCCGACCACAGGAAACTATGGCTACACCTTC
TRBD1,TRBJ2-1,TRBV4-1,.,CASSQDKGQGATWFF,TGCGCCAGCAGCCAAGATAAGGGACAGGGGGCGACTTGGTTCTTC
TRBD1,TRBJ2-4,TRBV19,.,CASTGTGGSKAKNIQYF,TGTGCCAGTACCGGGACAGGGGGTTCGAAAGCCAAAAACATTCAGTACTTC
TRBD1,TRBJ1-1,TRBV15,.,CATSGTGGDTEAFF,TGTGCCACCAGCGGGACAGGGGGGGACACTGAAGCTTTCTTT
TRBD2,TRBJ2-3,TRBV3-1/TRBV3-2,.,CASSQGRGGPPDTQYF,TGTGCCAGCAGCCAAGGGCGGGGGGGGCCTCCAGATACGCAGTATTTT
TRBD1,TRBJ2-2,TRBV7-9,.,CASSETGGRDTGELFF,TGTGCCAGCAGCGAAACAGGGGGCAGGGACACCGGGGAGCTGTTTTTT
.,TRBJ1-1,TRBV6-2/TRBV6-3,.,CASSYRGTNTEAFF,TGTGCCAGCAGTTATCGCGGCACCAACACTGAAGCTTTCTTT
TRBD2,TRBJ2-1,TRBV28,.,CASSLSGSIYNEQFF,TGTGCCAGCAGTCTTAGCGGGAGTATCTACAATGAGCAGTTCTTC
.,TRBJ2-5,TRBV7-2,.,CASSFRASQETQYF,TGTGCCAGCAGCTTTCGAGCGTCTCAAGAGACCCAGTACTTC
TRBD1,TRBJ1-2,TRBV14,.,CASSPPGQGNYGYTF,TGTGCCAGCAGCCCACCGGGACAGGGTAACTATGGCTACACCTTC
.,TRBJ2-1,TRBV5-4,.,CASSLVAGRHNEQFF,TGTGCCAGCAGCTTGGTGGCGGGTCGTCACAATGAGCAGTTCTTC
TRBD1,TRBJ1-4,TRBV7-8,.,CASSRDRAANEKLFF,TGTGCCAGCAGTCGGGACAGGGCGGCTAATGAAAAACTGTTTTTT
TRBD2,TRBJ2-3,TRBV9,.,CASSVAAGREGRGDTQYF,TGTGCCAGCAGCGTAGCTGCGGGTCGGGAGGGCCGGGGAGATACGCAGTATTTT
.,TRBJ1-2,TRBV7-9,few,CASSSSVGYGYTF,TGTGCCAGCAGCTCCTCCGTCGGTTATGGCTACACCTTC
TRBD1,TRBJ2-5,TRBV29-1,.,CSSGTGGETQYF,TGCAGCTCCGGAACAGGGGGAGAGACCCAGTACTTC
.,TRBJ2-3,TRBV7-9,.,CASSRSTDTQYF,TGTGCCAGCAGCCGGAGCACAGATACGCAGTATTTT
.,TRBJ1-3,TRBV15,.,CATGGLPFSGNTIYF,TGTGCCACCGGAGGTCTGCCCTTCTCAGGAAACACCATATATTTT
.,TRBJ2-3,TRBV5-1,.,CASSQTTTDTDTQYF,TGCGCCAGCAGCCAAACTACGACAGACACAGATACGCAGTATTTT
TRBD1,TRBJ1-2,TRBV7-9,.,CASSLGDRDGYTF,TGTGCCAGCAGCTTAGGGGACAGGGATGGCTACACCTTC
.,TRBJ1-1,TRBV7-9,.,CASSSLPPGGEAFF,TGTGCCAGCAGCTCCCTCCCCCCGGGGGGTGAAGCTTTCTTT
TRBD1,TRBJ2-3,TRBV3-1/TRBV3-2,.,CASSRTTGGAADTQYF,TGTGCCAGCAGCCGAACGACAGGGGGCGCCGCAGATACGCAGTATTTT
.,TRBJ1-2,TRBV19,.,CASSIDSGVDGYTF,TGTGCCAGTAGTATCGACAGTGGGGTCGATGGCTACACCTTC
.,TRBJ1-2,TRBV9,.,CASSVAGWGYGYTF,TGTGCCAGCAGCGTAGCGGGATGGGGCTATGGCTACACCTTC
.,TRBJ1-2,TRBV7-9,.,CASSLRTWDGYTF,TGTGCCAGCAGCTTAAGGACTTGGGATGGCTACACCTTC
.,TRBJ2-3,TRBV28,once,CASSLPGDMADTQYF,TGTGCCAGCAGTTTACCAGGGGATATGGCAGATACGCAGTATTTT
.,TRBJ1-1,TRBV27,.,CASSLAPGGSVAFF,TGTGCCAGCAGTCTCGCACCGGGGGGCTCGGTAGCTTTCTTT
TRBD1,TRBJ1-2,TRBV7-9,.,CASSLEGRGLYGYTF,TGTGCCAGCAGCTTAGAGGGCAGGGGGCTCTATGGCTACACCTTC
.,TRBJ2-1,TRBV11-3,.,CASSLDLERSSYNEQFF,TGTGCCAGCAGCTTAGATCTGGAGCGTAGCTCCTACAATGAGCAGTTCTTC
.,TRBJ1-2,TRBV5-6,.,CASSQIGQQANYGYTF,TGTGCCAGCAGCCAGATAGGACAGCAAGCTAACTATGGCTACACCTTC
.,TRBJ2-2,TRBV7-3,.,CASSSQITGELFF,TGTGCCAGCAGCTCCCAGATCACCGGGGAGCTGTTTTTT
.,TRBJ1-6,TRBV11-2,.,CASSLGASPLHF,TGTGCCAGCAGCTTAGGAGCTTCACCCCTCCACTTT
.,TRBJ1-5,TRBV19,.,CASSRVGSNQPQHF,TGTGCCAGTAGCAGGGTGGGAAGCAATCAGCCCCAGCATTTT